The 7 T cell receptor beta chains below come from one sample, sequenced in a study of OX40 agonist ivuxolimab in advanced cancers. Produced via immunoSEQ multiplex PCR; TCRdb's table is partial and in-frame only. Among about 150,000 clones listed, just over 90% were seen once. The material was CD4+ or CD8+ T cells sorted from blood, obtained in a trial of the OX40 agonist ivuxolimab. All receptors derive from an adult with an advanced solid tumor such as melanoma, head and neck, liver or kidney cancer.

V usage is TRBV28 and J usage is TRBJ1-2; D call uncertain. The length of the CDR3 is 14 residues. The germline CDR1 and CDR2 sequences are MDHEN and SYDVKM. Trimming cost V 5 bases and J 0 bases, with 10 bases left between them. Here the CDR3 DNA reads TGTGCCAGCAGTCCCCTTCAGTCTAACTATGGCTACACCTTC. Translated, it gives CASSPLQSNYGYTF.

The CDR3 bases are TGTGCCAGCAGCCGCTGGGGCGGGAGTACCTACAATGAGCAGTTCTTC. It specifies CASSRWGGSTYNEQFF. The chain combines TRBV7-3 with TRBJ2-1; TRBD2 agrees at 7 bases. With 5 bases clipped from V and 2 bases from J, the junction kept 9 bases outside the gene matches. This CDR3 has 16 residues. The germline V gene encodes CDR1 SGHTA and CDR2 FQGTGA.

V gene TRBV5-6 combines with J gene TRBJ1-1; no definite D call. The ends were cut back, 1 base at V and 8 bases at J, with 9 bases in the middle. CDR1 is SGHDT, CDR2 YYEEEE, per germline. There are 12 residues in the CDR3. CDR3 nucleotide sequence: TGTGCCAGCAGCTTGAGGTATAACGAAGCTTTCTTT. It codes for CASSLRYNEAFF.

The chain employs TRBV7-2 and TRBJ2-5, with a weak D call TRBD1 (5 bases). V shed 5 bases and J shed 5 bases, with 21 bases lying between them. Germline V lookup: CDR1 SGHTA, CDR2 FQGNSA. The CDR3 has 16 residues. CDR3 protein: CASSPPGLHTGETQYF. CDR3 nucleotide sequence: TGTGCCAGCAGCCCCCCAGGGTTGCACACGGGCGAGACCCAGTACTTC.

This chain's CDR3 is CASSIRGESEKLFF. CDR3 sequence (DNA): TGTGCCAGTAGTATTCGGGGGGAAAGTGAAAAACTGTTTTTT. The V gene is TRBV19, the J gene TRBJ1-4; possibly TRBD1 for D (5 bases). This CDR3 contains 14 residues. Germline V gene data show CDR1 as LNHDA and CDR2 as SQIVND (reference sequence). The V end lost 3 bases, the J end lost 7 bases, and 12 bases lay between the germline ends.

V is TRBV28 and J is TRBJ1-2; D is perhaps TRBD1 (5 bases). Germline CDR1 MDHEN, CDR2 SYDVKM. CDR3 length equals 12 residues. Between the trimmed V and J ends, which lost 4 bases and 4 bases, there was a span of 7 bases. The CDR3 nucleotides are TGTGCCAGCAGTTCCGACAGCTATGGCTACACCTTC. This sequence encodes CASSSDSYGYTF.

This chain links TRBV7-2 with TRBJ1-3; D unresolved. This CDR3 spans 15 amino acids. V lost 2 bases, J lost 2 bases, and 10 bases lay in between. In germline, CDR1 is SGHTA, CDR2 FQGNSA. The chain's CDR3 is CASSLLAGTGNTIYF. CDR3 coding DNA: TGTGCCAGCAGCTTATTGGCGGGGACTGGAAACACCATATATTTT.